Below, one TCR beta chain is given with its context. What it binds is unknown. This entry belongs to a study of T cells in Graves' hyperthyroidism and ophthalmopathy. Study outcomes and limitations: Most clonotypes expanded in the thyroid (above 0.001) were also present in blood.

The investigators amplified TCR beta CDR3 regions from RNA transcripts. First-round RT-PCR with HTBI primers amplified the TCR CDR3 region. A single record per CDR3 protein comes from TCRdb applying MiXCR to the multiplex PCR reads. The sample holds about 620,000 distinct CDR3 sequences, around 15% seen once. Pregnant or lactating patients were excluded, as were those with uncontrolled infection or other autoimmune disease. It was 8 to 10 ml of fresh peripheral blood that supplied the PBMCs. What was sequenced was blood. This TCR was sampled from a woman between 25 and 40 years old with Graves' hyperthyroidism.

The CDR3 region is CASSQNTGGTEAFF. In DNA form, the CDR3 reads TGCGCCAGCAGCCAAAATACAGGTGGCACTGAAGCTTTCTTT. The V and J genes are TRBV5-1 and TRBJ1-1, with a weak D call TRBD1 (5 bases). Trimming removed 4 bases from V and 4 bases from J, with 14 bases in between. Germline CDR1 and CDR2: SGHRS and YFSETQ. The CDR3 is 14 amino acids.